A single sample gave rise to the 20 T cell receptor beta chains below, sequenced in a study of blood T cell repertoires in COVID-19. Produced via immunoSEQ multiplex PCR; TCRdb's table is partial and in-frame only. The sample gives 150,000 or so clones, 75% to 85% of which show up once; 9% to 14% is in the top ten. Sequencing used peripheral blood. These receptor sequences come from a woman between 55 and 75 years old with COVID-19, enrolled during active disease.

The chain uses TRBV7-9 and TRBJ2-2, with 7 bases that match TRBD1. The CDR3 extends over 14 amino acids. CDR1 is SEHNR, CDR2 FQNEAQ, per germline (reference sequence). V dropped 7 bases and J dropped 6; count of bases not matched to a gene: 8. This CDR3 reads CASTPLTGPGELFF. The CDR3, as DNA: TGTGCCAGCACCCCATTGACAGGGCCCGGGGAGCTGTTTTTT.

The rearrangement uses TRBV5-1 and TRBJ1-1; D remains unclear. V lost 5 bases to trimming and J lost 1 base, with 9 bases between them. This CDR3 spans 13 amino acids. CDR1 SGHRS and CDR2 YFSETQ come from the germline V gene. The chain's CDR3 is CASRPGENTEAFF. The CDR3 DNA reads TGCGCCAGCAGACCGGGAGAGAACACTGAAGCTTTCTTT.

The V and J genes are TRBV7-3 and TRBJ2-5; 11 bases map to TRBD2. CDR1 and CDR2 from the germline V gene are SGHTA and FQGTGA. The trim removed 4 bases at V and 1 base at J, leaving 2 bases unmatched. CDR3 length: 15 residues. DNA for the CDR3: TGTGCCAGCAGCTCGACTAGCGGGGCCCAAGAGACCCAGTACTTC. Protein sequence: CASSSTSGAQETQYF.

The chain joins TRBV5-1 to TRBJ1-2; D is uncertain. The CDR3 loop spans 13 amino acids. Per the germline V gene, CDR1 is SGHRS and CDR2 is YFSETQ. Trimming cost V 0 bases and J 4 bases, with 7 bases left between them. The CDR3 loop reads CASSLVGGYGYTF. The CDR3 DNA sequence: TGCGCCAGCAGCTTGGTAGGAGGCTATGGCTACACCTTC.

A single count supports this clone. J is TRBJ1-1 and V is TRBV10-3, with D tentatively TRBD1 (6 bases). The CDR3 is made up of 14 amino acids. Germline V lookup: CDR1 ENHRY, CDR2 SYGVKD. V was cut by 7 bases and J by 2 bases, with 14 bases left in between. The CDR3 loop reads CAIKPGHLNTEAFF. The CDR3 DNA is TGTGCCATCAAACCGGGACACCTTAACACTGAAGCTTTCTTT.

This chain links TRBV5-4 with TRBJ2-1, with D hard to call. Per the germline V gene, CDR1 is SGHNT and CDR2 is YYREEE (reference sequence). The V and J ends lost 4 bases and 2 bases respectively, with 7 bases between them. There are 13 residues in the CDR3. The CDR3 region is CASSPAAYNEQFF. The CDR3 DNA follows: TGTGCCAGCAGCCCCGCAGCCTACAATGAGCAGTTCTTC.

This sequence joins TRBV19 and TRBJ1-1; 8 bases line up with TRBD1. The CDR3 sequence is 16 residues long. The V gene's germline CDR1 is LNHDA and CDR2 SQIVND (reference sequence). V trimming: 4 bases; J trimming: 1 base; junction bases outside the gene matches: 8. The CDR3 region is CASSRGQDRKNTEAFF. DNA for the CDR3: TGTGCCAGTAGTAGGGGACAGGATAGGAAGAACACTGAAGCTTTCTTT.

The chain is built from TRBV3-1 (or the pseudogene TRBV3-2) and TRBJ2-1; 8 bases agree with TRBD1. CDR1 is LGHDT, CDR2 YNNKEL, per germline (reference sequence). The CDR3 is 15 amino acids. V lost 3 bases to trimming and J lost 4 bases; unmatched junction nucleotides: 5. The CDR3 sequence is CASSHRTGIYNEQFF. The CDR3 DNA sequence: TGTGCCAGCAGCCATCGGACAGGGATTTACAATGAGCAGTTCTTC.

This clone was seen once. The chain recombines TRBV5-4 with TRBJ1-6; D perhaps matches TRBD1 (6 bases). Germline V gene sequence: CDR1 SGHNT, CDR2 YYREEE (reference sequence). CDR3 length: 14 residues. V lost 3 bases to trimming and J lost 10 bases, with 14 bases between them. CDR3 protein: CASSSAQGRSPLHF. CDR3 in DNA: TGTGCCAGCAGCTCTGCTCAGGGGCGGTCACCCCTCCACTTT.

Points on this clone: This same CDR3 is encoded by further DNA sequences in the sample. The chain combines TRBV18 with TRBJ1-1; 8 positions match TRBD1. Germline CDR1 KGHSH, CDR2 LQKENI. The CDR3 is made up of 14 amino acids. Losses at the gene ends were 3 bases for V and 2 bases for J; bases not matched to a gene: 2. The CDR3: CASSPGQGNTEAFF. The DNA for the CDR3 is TGTGCCAGCTCACCCGGACAGGGCAACACTGAAGCTTTCTTT.

This clone was recorded only once. The chain links TRBV6-2 or TRBV6-3 to TRBJ1-5; TRBD1 is a possible D gene (5 bases). The CDR3 is made up of 17 amino acids. Germline-derived CDR1 and CDR2 are MNHEY and SVGEGT. The germline V and J ends were trimmed by 0 bases and 0 bases, with 12 bases remaining between them. CDR3 nucleotide sequence: TGTGCCAGCAGTTACTCGTCTGGGGGGTTTAGCAATCAGCCCCAGCATTTT. Encoded protein: CASSYSSGGFSNQPQHF.

This clone was seen a handful of times. The chain joins TRBV3-1 (or the pseudogene TRBV3-2) to TRBJ1-1; TRBD1 is a possible D gene (6 bases). V dropped 2 bases and J dropped 1 base, with 8 bases sitting between them. The CDR3 loop spans 14 amino acids. The V gene's germline CDR1 is LGHDT and CDR2 YNNKEL (reference sequence). CDR3 region: CASSQNRENTEAFF. CDR3 nucleotides: TGTGCCAGCAGCCAAAACAGGGAGAACACTGAAGCTTTCTTT.

The chain has TRBV11-3 and TRBJ1-2; TRBD1 matches at 10 bases. After removal of 6 bases from V and 8 bases from J, the junction contained 6 bases not matched to a gene. The germline V gene has CDR1 SGHNT and CDR2 YENEEA. This CDR3 has 13 amino acids. As DNA, the CDR3 is TGTGCCAGCAGTCCGGACAGGGGGAGCGGCTACACCTTC. This encodes CASSPDRGSGYTF.

The genes are TRBV11-2 and TRBJ1-6, with D perhaps TRBD1 (5 bases). V gave up 7 bases and J gave up 10 bases, with 17 bases separating them. Germline lookup yields CDR1 SGHAT and CDR2 FQNNGV. This CDR3 contains 14 residues. Here the CDR3 reads CASTRGREVSPLHF. Written as DNA, the CDR3 is TGTGCCAGCACCCGGGGCAGGGAGGTCTCACCCCTCCACTTT.

This clone occurred once. The rearrangement links TRBV7-9 to TRBJ2-1; D may be TRBD1 (5 bases). CDR1 and CDR2 (germline): SEHNR, FQNEAQ (reference sequence). V was trimmed by 5 bases and J by 10 bases, leaving 12 bases between them. The CDR3 has 12 residues. The CDR3 spells CASSPRQPEQFF. Here the CDR3 DNA reads TGTGCCAGCAGCCCCCGACAGCCAGAGCAGTTCTTC.

This clone occurred once. The chain is built from TRBV7-6 and TRBJ2-3; D perhaps matches TRBD1 (8 bases). The germline V gene encodes CDR1 SGHVS and CDR2 FNYEAQ. The length of the CDR3 is 17 residues. The germline V and J ends were trimmed by 4 bases and 0 bases, with 17 bases remaining between them. The CDR3 DNA follows: TGTGCCAGCAGCTCCCAGGGGGCGGGGGTTAGCACAGATACGCAGTATTTT. Translating it yields CASSSQGAGVSTDTQYF.

In its sample, this clone was seen once. This sequence joins TRBV27 and TRBJ1-1; TRBD1 matches at 12 bases. The CDR3 sequence is 16 residues long. Trimming took 6 bases from V and 1 from J; bases not matched to a gene: 6. CDR1 MNHEY and CDR2 SMNVEV come from the germline V gene (reference sequence). Here the CDR3 reads CASSGGTGGPNTEAFF. CDR3 DNA sequence: TGTGCCAGCAGCGGGGGGACAGGGGGCCCGAACACTGAAGCTTTCTTT.

The chain uses TRBV5-1 and TRBJ1-4; 7 bases fit TRBD1. The CDR3 covers 14 residues. V shed 4 bases and J 7 bases; nucleotides not matched to a gene: 7. The germline gives CDR1 SGHRS, CDR2 YFSETQ. The CDR3 DNA follows: TGCGCCAGCAGCCCCGACAGGGAAGGTGAAAAACTGTTTTTT. It is translated as CASSPDREGEKLFF. The full variable domain, rest sourced from reference TRBV5-1 and TRBJ1-4, is KAGVTQTPRYLIKTRGQQVTLSCSPISGHRSVSWYQQTPGQGLQFLFEYFSETQRNKGNFPGRFSGRQFSNSRSEMNVSTLELGDSALYLCASSPDREGEKLFFGSGTQLSVL.

This sequence joins TRBV6-6 and TRBJ1-1, with 10 bases matching TRBD1. The CDR3 extends over 17 amino acids. The junction had 13 bases not matched to a gene; V was cut back by 6 bases and J by 3 bases. In germline, CDR1 is MNHNY, CDR2 SVGAGI (reference sequence). The CDR3 spells CASSRRRDRGYHTEAFF. The DNA for the CDR3 is TGTGCCAGCAGCCGAAGACGGGACAGGGGATATCACACTGAAGCTTTCTTT.

J is TRBJ1-5 and V is TRBV3-1 (or the pseudogene TRBV3-2), with no clear D. The CDR3 is 15 amino acids. V gave up 1 base and J gave up 3 bases, with 10 bases separating them. Germline CDR1 reads LGHDT; CDR2 reads YNNKEL (reference sequence). CDR3 DNA sequence: TGTGCCAGCAGCCAAGGTTGGCTAGACAATCAGCCCCAGCATTTT. The encoded protein is CASSQGWLDNQPQHF.